The text below deals with one T cell receptor beta chain. The antigen is not known. V was cut by 5 bases and J by 2 bases, with 16 bases left in between. Germline CDR1 and CDR2: MNHEY and SVGAGI. The CDR3 spans 15 residues. The naive CD8 population came from CD45RO-negative cells selected for CCR7, without terminally differentiated effector memory CD45RA+ cells. Using immunoSEQ multiplex PCR, the repertoire was profiled, and TCRdb retains in-frame clones only, with some absent. The sample shows some 2,100,000 clones, roughly 91% of them seen only once. The data stem from a study of shared clonotypes between healthy human individuals. Overall study findings and caveats: On the whole, naive subsets had larger estimated richness than memory subsets had.

The chain carries TRBV6-5 and TRBJ2-7; TRBD1 or TRBD2 may be the D gene (5 bases each). The sequencing input was naive CD8+ T cells from PBMCs. The TCR sequence derives from a man aged 18 to 29 in good health. Some clones in this sample may be carry-over from other donors' samples. The CDR3 DNA reads TGTGCCAGCAGTCCTCAGGGACCCACAACCTACGAGCAGTACTTC. It codes for CASSPQGPTTYEQYF.